This T cell receptor beta chain was identified during a study of PD-L1 blockade in urothelial cancer. Across the whole study: Before enrollment, 0 to 3 chemotherapy regimens had been given to patients. Blood was analyzed 3 weeks (second dose) and 6 weeks after treatment start. Study outcomes and limitations: Below-median blood TCR clonality before treatment forecast better survival. Expansion of tumor-associated blood clones at 3 weeks was greater in durable-benefit patients.

The CDR3 contains 15 residues. Per the germline V gene, CDR1 is MNHNS and CDR2 is SASEGT. V was pared by 6 bases and J by 3 bases, with 8 bases of the junction left unmatched. Time point of the sample: pretreatment peripheral blood. Produced via immunoSEQ multiplex PCR; TCRdb's table is partial and in-frame only. The data hold more than 55,000 clones, with roughly 79% observed a single time. Notes on this clone: Its antigen is not identified.

The chain links TRBV6-1 to TRBJ1-1; 9 positions match TRBD1. This clonotype was sampled from a man between 65 and 85 years old with urothelial cancer. The sequences come from PBMCs, collected around atezolizumab (anti-PD-L1) treatment. CDR3 sequence: CASSFIDRGDTEAFF. CDR3 bases: TGTGCCAGCAGCTTCATCGACAGGGGGGACACTGAAGCTTTCTTT.